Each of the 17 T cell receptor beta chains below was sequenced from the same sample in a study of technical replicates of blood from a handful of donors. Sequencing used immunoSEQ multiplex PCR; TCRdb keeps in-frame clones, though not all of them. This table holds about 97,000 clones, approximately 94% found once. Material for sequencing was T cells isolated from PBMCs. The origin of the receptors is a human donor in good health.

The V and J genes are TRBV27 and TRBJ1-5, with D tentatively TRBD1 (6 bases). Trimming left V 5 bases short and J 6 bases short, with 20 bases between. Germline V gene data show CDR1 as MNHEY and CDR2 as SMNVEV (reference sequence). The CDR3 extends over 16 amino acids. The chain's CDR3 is CASSPSWGGATQPQHF. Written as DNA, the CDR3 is TGTGCCAGCAGTCCCTCCTGGGGGGGGGCTACTCAGCCCCAGCATTTT.

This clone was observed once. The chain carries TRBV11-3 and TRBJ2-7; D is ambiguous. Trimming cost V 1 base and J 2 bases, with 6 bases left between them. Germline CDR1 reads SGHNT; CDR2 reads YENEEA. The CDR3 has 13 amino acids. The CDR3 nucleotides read TGTGCCAGCAGCTTAGGGGCCACCTACGAGCAGTACTTC. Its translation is CASSLGATYEQYF.

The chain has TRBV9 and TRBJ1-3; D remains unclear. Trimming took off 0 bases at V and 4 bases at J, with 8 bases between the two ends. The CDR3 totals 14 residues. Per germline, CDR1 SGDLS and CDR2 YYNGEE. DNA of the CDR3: TGTGCCAGCAGCGTAGTTGACTACGGAAACACCATATATTTT. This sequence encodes CASSVVDYGNTIYF.

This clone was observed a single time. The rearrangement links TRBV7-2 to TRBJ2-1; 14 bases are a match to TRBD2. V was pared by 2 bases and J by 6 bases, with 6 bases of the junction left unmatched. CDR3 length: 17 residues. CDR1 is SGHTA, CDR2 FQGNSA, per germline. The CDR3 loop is CASSLTTGLAGANEQFF. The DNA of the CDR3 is TGTGCCAGCAGCTTAACTACGGGACTAGCGGGGGCCAATGAGCAGTTCTTC.

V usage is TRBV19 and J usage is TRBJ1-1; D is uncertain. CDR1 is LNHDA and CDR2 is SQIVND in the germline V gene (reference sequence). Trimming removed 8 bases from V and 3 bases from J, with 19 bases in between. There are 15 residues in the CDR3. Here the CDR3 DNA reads TGTGCCAGTCGGGTTGGCCCGGGGAGGGACACTGAAGCTTTCTTT. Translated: CASRVGPGRDTEAFF.

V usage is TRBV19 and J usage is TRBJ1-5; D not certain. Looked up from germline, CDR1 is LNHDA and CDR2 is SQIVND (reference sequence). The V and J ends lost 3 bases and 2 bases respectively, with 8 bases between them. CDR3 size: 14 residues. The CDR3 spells CASSMYQGNQPQHF. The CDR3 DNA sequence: TGTGCCAGTAGTATGTATCAGGGCAATCAGCCCCAGCATTTT.

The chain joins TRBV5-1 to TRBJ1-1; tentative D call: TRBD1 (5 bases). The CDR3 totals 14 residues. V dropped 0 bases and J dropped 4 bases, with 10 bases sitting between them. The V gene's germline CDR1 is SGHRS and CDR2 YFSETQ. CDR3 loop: CASSLAGELTEAFF. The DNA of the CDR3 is TGCGCCAGCAGCTTGGCGGGGGAACTCACTGAAGCTTTCTTT.

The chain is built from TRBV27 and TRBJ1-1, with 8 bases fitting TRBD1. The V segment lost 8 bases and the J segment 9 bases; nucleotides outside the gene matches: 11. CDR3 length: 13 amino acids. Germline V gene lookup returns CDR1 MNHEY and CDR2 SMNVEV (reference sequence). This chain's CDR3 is CASGMDRVGQAFF. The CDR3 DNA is TGTGCCAGCGGGATGGACAGGGTTGGGCAAGCTTTCTTT.

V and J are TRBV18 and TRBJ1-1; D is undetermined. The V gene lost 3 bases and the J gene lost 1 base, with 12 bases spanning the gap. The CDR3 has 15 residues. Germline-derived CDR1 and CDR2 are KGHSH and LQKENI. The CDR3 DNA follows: TGTGCCAGCTCACCCCAGGTGGTTAGGAACACTGAAGCTTTCTTT. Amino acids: CASSPQVVRNTEAFF.

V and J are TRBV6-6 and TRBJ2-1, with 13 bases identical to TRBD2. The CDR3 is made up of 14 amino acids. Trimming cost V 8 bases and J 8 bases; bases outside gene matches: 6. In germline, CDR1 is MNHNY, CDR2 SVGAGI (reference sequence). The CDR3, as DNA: TGTGCCAGCGGATTTGGACTAGCGGGAGATGAGCAGTTCTTC. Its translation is CASGFGLAGDEQFF.

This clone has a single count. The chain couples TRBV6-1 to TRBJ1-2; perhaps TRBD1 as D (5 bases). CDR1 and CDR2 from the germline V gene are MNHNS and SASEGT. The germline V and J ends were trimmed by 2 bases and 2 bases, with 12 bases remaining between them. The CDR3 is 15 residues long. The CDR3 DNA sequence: TGTGCCAGCAGTGAACCCCGGGGGGTCAACTATGGCTACACCTTC. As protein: CASSEPRGVNYGYTF.

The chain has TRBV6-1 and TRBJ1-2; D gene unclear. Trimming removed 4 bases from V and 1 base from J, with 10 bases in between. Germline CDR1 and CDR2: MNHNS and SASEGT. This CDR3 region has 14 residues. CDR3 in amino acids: CASSGGPLNYGYTF. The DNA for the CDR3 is TGTGCCAGCAGTGGTGGGCCACTTAACTATGGCTACACCTTC.

The CDR3 reads CASSSGGTEAFF. CDR3 sequence (DNA): TGTGCCAGCAGCTCCGGGGGCACTGAAGCTTTCTTT. The V call is TRBV7-8, the J call TRBJ1-1, with D perhaps TRBD1 (5 bases). The V end was cut by 4 bases, the J end by 4 bases, with 7 bases between. The length of the CDR3 is 12 residues. The germline V gene encodes CDR1 SGHVS and CDR2 FQNEAQ.

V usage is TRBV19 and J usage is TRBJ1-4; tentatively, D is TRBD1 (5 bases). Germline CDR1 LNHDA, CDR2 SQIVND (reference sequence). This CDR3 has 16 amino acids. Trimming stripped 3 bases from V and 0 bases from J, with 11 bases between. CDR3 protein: CASSMGGGATNEKLFF. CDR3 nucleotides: TGTGCCAGTAGTATGGGAGGAGGGGCAACTAATGAAAAACTGTTTTTT. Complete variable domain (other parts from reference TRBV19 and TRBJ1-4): DGGITQSPKYLFRKEGQNVTLSCEQNLNHDAMYWYRQDPGQGLRLIYYSQIVNDFQKGDIAEGYSVSREKKESFPLTVTSAQKNPTAFYLCASSMGGGATNEKLFFGSGTQLSVL.

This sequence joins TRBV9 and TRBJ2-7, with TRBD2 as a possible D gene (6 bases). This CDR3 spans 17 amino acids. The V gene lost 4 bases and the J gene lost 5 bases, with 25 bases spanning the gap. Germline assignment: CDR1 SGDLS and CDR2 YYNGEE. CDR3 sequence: CASSSSPAEGRLNEQYF. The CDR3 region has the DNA TGTGCCAGCAGCTCAAGCCCAGCGGAGGGGCGTCTAAACGAGCAGTACTTC.

The CDR3 is CASRPSRNTGELFF. DNA for the CDR3: TGTGCCAGTCGTCCTAGCCGGAACACCGGGGAGCTGTTTTTT. This sequence joins TRBV6-1 and TRBJ2-2, with D possibly matching TRBD2 (5 bases). Germline CDR1 is MNHNS and CDR2 is SASEGT. Trimming stripped 9 bases from V and 1 base from J, with 12 bases between. The CDR3 consists of 14 residues.

The CDR3 spells CASSQDLGDRPGNEQFF. The CDR3 DNA follows: TGTGCCAGCAGCCAAGATCTCGGGGACAGGCCCGGCAATGAGCAGTTCTTC. V and J are TRBV4-2 and TRBJ2-1; 8 bases are a match to TRBD1. The germline V gene has CDR1 LGHNA and CDR2 YNFKEQ. The CDR3 is made up of 17 amino acids. With 0 bases clipped from V and 6 bases from J, the junction kept 10 bases outside the gene matches.